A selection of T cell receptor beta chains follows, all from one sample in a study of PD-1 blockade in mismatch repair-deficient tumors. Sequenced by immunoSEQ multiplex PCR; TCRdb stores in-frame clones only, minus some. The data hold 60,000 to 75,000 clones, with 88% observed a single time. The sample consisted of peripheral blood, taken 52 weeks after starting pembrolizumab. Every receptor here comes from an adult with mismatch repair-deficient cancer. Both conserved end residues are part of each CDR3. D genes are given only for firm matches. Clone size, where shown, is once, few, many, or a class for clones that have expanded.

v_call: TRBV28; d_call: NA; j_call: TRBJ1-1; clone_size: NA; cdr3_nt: TGTGCCAGCAGTCTGACAGGTTTTAACACTGAAGCTTTCTTT; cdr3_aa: CASSLTGFNTEAFF
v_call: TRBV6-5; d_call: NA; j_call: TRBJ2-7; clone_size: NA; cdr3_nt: TGTGCCAGCAGCCCCGATGATTACGAGCAGTACTTC; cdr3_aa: CASSPDDYEQYF
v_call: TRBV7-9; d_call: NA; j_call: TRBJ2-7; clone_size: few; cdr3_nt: TGTGCCAGCAGCTTCGGTTCTTACGAGCAGTACTTC; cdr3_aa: CASSFGSYEQYF
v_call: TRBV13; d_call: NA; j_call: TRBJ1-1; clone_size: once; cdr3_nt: TGTGCCAGCAGCTTTGCACTGAACACTGAAGCTTTCTTT; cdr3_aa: CASSFALNTEAFF
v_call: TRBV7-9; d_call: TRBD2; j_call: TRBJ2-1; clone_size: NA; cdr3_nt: TGTGCCAGCAGCCCACGGACTAGCGGGAGGGGATACAATGAGCAGTTCTTC; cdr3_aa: CASSPRTSGRGYNEQFF
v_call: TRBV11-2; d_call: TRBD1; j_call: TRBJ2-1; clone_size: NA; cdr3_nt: TGTGCCAGCAGCGAGCGGGACAGGGGGAGGAATGAGCAGTTCTTC; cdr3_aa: CASSERDRGRNEQFF
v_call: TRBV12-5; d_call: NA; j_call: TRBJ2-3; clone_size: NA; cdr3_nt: TGTGCTAGTGGTTTGGTGTATTTGGGAGCCAGGGCTAGCACAGATACGCAGTATTTT; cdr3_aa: CASGLVYLGARASTDTQYF
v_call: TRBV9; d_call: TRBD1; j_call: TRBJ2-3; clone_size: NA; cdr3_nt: TGTGCCAGCAGTGGGGACAGAAGCACAGATACGCAGTATTTT; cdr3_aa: CASSGDRSTDTQYF
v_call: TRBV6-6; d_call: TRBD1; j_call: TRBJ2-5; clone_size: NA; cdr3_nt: TGTGCCAGCAGACTGGGACAGGTAGAGACCCAGTACTTC; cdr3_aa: CASRLGQVETQYF
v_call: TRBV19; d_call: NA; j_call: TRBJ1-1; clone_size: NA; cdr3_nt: TGTGCCAGTAGTAGCATTCCTGACACTGAAGCTTTCTTT; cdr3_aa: CASSSIPDTEAFF
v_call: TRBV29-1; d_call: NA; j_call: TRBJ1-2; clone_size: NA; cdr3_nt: TGCAGCGTTGCGGGCCTTGATGGCTACACCTTC; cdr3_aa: CSVAGLDGYTF
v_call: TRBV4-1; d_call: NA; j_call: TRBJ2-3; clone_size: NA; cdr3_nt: TGCGCCAGCAGCCAAGTAGGGCGCGGAGATACGCAGTATTTT; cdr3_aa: CASSQVGRGDTQYF
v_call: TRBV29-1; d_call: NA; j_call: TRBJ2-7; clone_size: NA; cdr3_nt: TGCAGCGTTGATTGGGGCTACGAGCAGTACTTC; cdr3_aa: CSVDWGYEQYF
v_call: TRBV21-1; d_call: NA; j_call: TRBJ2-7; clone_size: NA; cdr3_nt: TGTGCCAGCAGCAAAGGGCGGGGGACAGAGCAGTACTTC; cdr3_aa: CASSKGRGTEQYF
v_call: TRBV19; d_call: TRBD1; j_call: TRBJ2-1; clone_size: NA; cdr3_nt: TGTGCCAGTAGTATAGCCCGGACAGGGGGCTACAATGAGCAGTTCTTC; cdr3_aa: CASSIARTGGYNEQFF
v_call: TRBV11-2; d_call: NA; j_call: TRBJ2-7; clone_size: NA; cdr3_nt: TGTGCCAGCAGTCTCGGGTACAGCTCCTACGAGCAGTACTTC; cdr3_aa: CASSLGYSSYEQYF
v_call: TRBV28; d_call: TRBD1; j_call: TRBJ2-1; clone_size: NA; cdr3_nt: TGTGCCAGCCCTCCCCCCGGGACAGGTAACTACAATGAGCAGTTCTTC; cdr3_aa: CASPPPGTGNYNEQFF
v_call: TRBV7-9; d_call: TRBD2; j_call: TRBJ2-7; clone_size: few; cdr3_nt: TGTGCCAGCAGCTCCCTAGCGGGAGTGGTGTCCTACGAGCAGTACTTC; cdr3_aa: CASSSLAGVVSYEQYF
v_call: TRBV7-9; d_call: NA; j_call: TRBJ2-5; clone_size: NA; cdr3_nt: TGTGCCAGCAGCTTAGTAGGGGGAGAGACCCAGTACTTC; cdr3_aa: CASSLVGGETQYF